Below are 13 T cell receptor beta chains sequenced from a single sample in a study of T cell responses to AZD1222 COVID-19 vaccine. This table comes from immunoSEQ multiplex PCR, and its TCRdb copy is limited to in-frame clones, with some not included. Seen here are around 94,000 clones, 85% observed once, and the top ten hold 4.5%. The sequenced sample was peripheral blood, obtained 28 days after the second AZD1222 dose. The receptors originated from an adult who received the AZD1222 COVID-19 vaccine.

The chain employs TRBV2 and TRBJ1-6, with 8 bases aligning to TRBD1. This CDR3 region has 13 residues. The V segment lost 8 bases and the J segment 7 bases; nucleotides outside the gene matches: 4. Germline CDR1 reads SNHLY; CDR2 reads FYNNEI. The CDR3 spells CASSGGPNSPLHF. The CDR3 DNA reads TGTGCCAGCTCAGGGGGCCCGAATTCACCCCTCCACTTT.

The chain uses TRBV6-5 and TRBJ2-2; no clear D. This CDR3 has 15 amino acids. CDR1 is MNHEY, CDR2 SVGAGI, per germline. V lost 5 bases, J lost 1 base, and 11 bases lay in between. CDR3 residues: CASSKSAGNTGELFF. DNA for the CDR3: TGTGCCAGCAGTAAATCCGCCGGGAACACCGGGGAGCTGTTTTTT.

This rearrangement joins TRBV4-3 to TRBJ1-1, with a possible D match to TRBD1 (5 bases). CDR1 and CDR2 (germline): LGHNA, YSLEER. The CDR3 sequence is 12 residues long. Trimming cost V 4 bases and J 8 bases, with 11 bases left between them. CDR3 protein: CASSRVQGEAFF. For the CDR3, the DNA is TGCGCCAGCAGCCGGGTGCAGGGAGAAGCTTTCTTT.

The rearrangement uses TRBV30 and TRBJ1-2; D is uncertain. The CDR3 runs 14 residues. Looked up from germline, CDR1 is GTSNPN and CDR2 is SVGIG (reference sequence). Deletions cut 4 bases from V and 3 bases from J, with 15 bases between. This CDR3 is CAWTRKQSYYGYTF. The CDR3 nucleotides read TGTGCCTGGACCCGAAAACAGAGTTACTATGGCTACACCTTC.

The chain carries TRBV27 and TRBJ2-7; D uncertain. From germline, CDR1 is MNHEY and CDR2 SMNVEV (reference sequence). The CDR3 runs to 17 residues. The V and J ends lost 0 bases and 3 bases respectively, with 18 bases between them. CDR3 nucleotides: TGTGCCAGCAGTTTATCGCATATGGTCTGGGTGTACTACGAGCAGTACTTC. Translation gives CASSLSHMVWVYYEQYF.

The CDR3 sequence is CASSKEGDGYTF. The CDR3 bases are TGTGCCAGCAGCAAAGAGGGAGACGGCTACACCTTC. The chain combines TRBV21-1 with TRBJ1-2. TRBV21-1 is a pseudogene. CDR3 length equals 12 residues.

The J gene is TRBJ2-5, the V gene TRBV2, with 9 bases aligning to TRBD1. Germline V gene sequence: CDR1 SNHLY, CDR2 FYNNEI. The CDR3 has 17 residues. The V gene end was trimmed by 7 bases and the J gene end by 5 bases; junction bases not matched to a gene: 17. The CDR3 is CASTDTGTGLSGETQYF. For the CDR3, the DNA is TGTGCCAGCACCGACACCGGGACAGGGTTATCAGGGGAGACCCAGTACTTC.

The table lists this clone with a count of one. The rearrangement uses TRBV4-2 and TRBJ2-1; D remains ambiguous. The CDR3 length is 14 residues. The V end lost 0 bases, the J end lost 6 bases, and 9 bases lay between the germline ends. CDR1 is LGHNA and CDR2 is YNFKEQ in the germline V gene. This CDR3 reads CASSQDRSSNEQFF. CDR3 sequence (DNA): TGTGCCAGCAGCCAAGATAGGTCTAGCAATGAGCAGTTCTTC.

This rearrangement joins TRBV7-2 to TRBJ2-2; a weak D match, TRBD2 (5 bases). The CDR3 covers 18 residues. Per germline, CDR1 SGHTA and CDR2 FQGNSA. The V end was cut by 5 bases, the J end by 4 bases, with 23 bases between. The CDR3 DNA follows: TGTGCCAGCAGCCAACAAGGTTGGGGAGTGCGAGGCACCGGGGAGCTGTTTTTT. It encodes CASSQQGWGVRGTGELFF.

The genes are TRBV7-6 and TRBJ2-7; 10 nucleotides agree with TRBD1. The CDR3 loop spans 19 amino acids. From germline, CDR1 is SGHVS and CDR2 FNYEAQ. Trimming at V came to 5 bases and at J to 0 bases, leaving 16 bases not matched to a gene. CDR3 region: CASSELVGQGEYGSYEQYF. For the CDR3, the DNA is TGTGCCAGCAGCGAGCTTGTAGGACAGGGGGAGTATGGCTCCTACGAGCAGTACTTC.

CDR3 region: CASSLAGIGGETQYF. CDR3 nucleotide sequence: TGTGCCAGCAGCTTAGCCGGGATCGGAGGGGAGACCCAGTACTTC. The gene calls are TRBV13 and TRBJ2-5; D is perhaps TRBD2 (6 bases). Trimming removed 1 base at V and 5 bases at J, with 14 bases between. This CDR3 is built from 15 residues. Germline V lookup: CDR1 PRHDT, CDR2 FYEKMQ (reference sequence).

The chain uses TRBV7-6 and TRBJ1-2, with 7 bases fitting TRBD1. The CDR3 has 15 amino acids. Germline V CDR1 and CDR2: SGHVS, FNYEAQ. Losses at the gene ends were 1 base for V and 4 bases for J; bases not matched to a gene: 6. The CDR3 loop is CASSLEQGTLYGYTF. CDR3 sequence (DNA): TGTGCCAGCAGCTTAGAACAGGGGACCCTCTATGGCTACACCTTC.

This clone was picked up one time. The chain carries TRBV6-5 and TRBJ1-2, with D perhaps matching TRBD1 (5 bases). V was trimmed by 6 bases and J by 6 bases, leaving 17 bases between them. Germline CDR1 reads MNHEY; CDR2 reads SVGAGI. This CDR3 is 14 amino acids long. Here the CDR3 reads CASSPGWVGDGYTF. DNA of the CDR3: TGTGCCAGCAGCCCCGGGTGGGTGGGGGATGGCTACACCTTC.